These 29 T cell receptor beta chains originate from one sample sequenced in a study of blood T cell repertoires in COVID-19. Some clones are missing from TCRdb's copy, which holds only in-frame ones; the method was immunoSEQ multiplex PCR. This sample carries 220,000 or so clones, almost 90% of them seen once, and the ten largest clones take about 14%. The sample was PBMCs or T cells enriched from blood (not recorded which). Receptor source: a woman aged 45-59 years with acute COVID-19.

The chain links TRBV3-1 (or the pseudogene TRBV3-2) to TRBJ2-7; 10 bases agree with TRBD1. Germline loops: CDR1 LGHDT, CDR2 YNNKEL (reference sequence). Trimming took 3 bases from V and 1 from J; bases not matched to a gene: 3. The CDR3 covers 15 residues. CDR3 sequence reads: CASSHGTGESYEQYF. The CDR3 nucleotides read TGTGCCAGCAGCCACGGGACAGGGGAGTCCTACGAGCAGTACTTC.

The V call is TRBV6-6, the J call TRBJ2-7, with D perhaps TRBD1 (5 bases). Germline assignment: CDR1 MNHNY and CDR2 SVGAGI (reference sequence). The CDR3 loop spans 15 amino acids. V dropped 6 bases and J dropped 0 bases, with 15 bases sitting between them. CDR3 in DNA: TGTGCCAGCAGCGACGTCCTGGACAACTCCTACGAGCAGTACTTC. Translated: CASSDVLDNSYEQYF.

CDR3 DNA sequence: TGTGCCAGCAGTTTATCCCCAGGTGTCGGCGACGAGACCCAGTACTTC. Translation gives CASSLSPGVGDETQYF. This sequence joins TRBV28 and TRBJ2-5; D not resolved. The germline V and J ends were trimmed by 1 base and 5 bases, with 17 bases remaining between them. The CDR3 spans 16 residues. Looked up from germline, CDR1 is MDHEN and CDR2 is SYDVKM.

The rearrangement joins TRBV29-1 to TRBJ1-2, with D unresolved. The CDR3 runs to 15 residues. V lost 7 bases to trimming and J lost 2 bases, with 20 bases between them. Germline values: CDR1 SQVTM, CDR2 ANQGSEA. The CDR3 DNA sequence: TGCAGCGCCCCGGCTGGGCAGCCCTCGAACTATGGCTACACCTTC. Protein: CSAPAGQPSNYGYTF. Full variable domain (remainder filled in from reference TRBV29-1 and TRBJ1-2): SAVISQKPSRDICQRGTSLTIQCQVDSQVTMMFWYRQQPGQSLTLIATANQGSEATYESGFVIDKFPISRPNLTFSTLTVSNMSPEDSSIYLCSAPAGQPSNYGYTFGSGTRLTVV.

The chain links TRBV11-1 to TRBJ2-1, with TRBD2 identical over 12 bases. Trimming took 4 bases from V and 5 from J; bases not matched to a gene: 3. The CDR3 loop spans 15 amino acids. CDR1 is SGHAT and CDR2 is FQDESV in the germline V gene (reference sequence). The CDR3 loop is CASSWTSGANNEQFF. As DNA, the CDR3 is TGTGCCAGCAGCTGGACTAGCGGGGCCAACAATGAGCAGTTCTTC.

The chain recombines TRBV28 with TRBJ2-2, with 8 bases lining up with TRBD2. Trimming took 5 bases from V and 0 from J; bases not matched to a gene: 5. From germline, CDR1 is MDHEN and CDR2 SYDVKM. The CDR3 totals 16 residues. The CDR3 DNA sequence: TGTGCCAGCAGTAACCCACTAGCGGCGAACACCGGGGAGCTGTTTTTT. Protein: CASSNPLAANTGELFF.

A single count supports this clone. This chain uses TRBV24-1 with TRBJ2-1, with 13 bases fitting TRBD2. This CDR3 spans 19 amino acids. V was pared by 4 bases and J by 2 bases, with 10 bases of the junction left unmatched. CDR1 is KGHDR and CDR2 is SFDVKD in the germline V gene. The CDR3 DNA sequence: TGTGCCACCAGTGAATTCGTACCGGGACTAGCGGGACCCTACAATGAGCAGTTCTTC. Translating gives CATSEFVPGLAGPYNEQFF.

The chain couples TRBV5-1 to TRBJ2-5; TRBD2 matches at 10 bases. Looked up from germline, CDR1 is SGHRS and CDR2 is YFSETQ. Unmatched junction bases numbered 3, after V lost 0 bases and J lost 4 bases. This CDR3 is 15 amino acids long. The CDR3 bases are TGCGCCAGCAGCTTGGCCCCTAGCGGGAGAGAGACCCAGTACTTC. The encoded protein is CASSLAPSGRETQYF. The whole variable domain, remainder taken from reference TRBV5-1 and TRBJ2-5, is KAGVTQTPRYLIKTRGQQVTLSCSPISGHRSVSWYQQTPGQGLQFLFEYFSETQRNKGNFPGRFSGRQFSNSRSEMNVSTLELGDSALYLCASSLAPSGRETQYFGPGTRLLVL.

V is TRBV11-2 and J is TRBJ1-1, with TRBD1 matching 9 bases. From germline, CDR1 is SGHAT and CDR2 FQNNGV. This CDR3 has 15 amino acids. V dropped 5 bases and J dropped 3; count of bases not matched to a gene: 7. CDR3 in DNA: TGTGCCAGCAGCCCGACAGGGGGGGCGGACACTGAAGCTTTCTTT. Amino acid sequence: CASSPTGGADTEAFF.

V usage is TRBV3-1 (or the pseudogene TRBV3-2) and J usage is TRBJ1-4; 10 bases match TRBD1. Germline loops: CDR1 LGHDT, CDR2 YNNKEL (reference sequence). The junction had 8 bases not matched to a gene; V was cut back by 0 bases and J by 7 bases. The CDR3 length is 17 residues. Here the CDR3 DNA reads TGTGCCAGCAGCCAAGATTACCTGACAGGGGGCGGTGAAAAACTGTTTTTT. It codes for CASSQDYLTGGGEKLFF.

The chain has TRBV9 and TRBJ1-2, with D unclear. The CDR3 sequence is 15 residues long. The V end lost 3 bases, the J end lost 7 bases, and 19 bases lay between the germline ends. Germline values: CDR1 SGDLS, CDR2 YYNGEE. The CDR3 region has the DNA TGTGCCAGCAGCGCTAGAGGTGGAGGGTCTCCTGGCTACACCTTC. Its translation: CASSARGGGSPGYTF. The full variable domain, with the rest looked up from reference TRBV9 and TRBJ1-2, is DSGVTQTPKHLITATGQRVTLRCSPRSGDLSVYWYQQSLDQGLQFLIQYYNGEERAKGNILERFSAQQFPDLHSELNLSSLELGDSALYFCASSARGGGSPGYTFGSGTRLTVV.

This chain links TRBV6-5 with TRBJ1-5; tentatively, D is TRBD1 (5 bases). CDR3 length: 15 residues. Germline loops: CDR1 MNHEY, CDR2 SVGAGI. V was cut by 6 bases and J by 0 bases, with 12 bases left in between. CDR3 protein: CASSKTEYSNQPQHF. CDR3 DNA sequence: TGTGCCAGCAGCAAGACAGAATATAGCAATCAGCCCCAGCATTTT.

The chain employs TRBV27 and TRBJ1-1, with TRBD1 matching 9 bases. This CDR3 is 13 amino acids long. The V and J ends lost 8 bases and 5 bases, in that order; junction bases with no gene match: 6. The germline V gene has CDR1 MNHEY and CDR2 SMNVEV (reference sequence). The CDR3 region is CASGTGPRTEAFF. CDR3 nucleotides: TGTGCCAGCGGGACAGGGCCGAGAACTGAAGCTTTCTTT.

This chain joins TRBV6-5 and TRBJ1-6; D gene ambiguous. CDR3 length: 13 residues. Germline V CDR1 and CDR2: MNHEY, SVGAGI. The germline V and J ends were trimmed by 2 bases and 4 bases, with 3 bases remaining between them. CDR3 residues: CASSYQYNSPLHF. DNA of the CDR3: TGTGCCAGCAGTTACCAGTATAATTCACCCCTCCACTTT.

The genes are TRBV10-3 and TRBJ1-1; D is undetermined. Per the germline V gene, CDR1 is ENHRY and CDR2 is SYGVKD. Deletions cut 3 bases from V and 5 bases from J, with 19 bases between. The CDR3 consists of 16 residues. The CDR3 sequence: CAISESANSYGTEAFF. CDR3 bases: TGTGCCATCAGTGAATCTGCGAACAGTTATGGAACTGAAGCTTTCTTT.

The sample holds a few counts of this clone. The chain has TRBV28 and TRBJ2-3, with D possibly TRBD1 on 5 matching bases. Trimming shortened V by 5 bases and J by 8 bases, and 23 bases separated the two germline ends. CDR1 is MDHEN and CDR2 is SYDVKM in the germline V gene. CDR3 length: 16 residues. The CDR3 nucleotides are TGTGCCAGCAGTCTGCCCACGTCCCAGGGTAGAGCTACGCAGTATTTT. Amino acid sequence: CASSLPTSQGRATQYF. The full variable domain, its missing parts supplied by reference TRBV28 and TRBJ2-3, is DVKVTQSSRYLVKRTGEKVFLECVQDMDHENMFWYRQDPGLGLRLIYFSYDVKMKEKGDIPEGYSVSREKKERFSLILESASTNQTSMYLCASSLPTSQGRATQYFGPGTRLTVL.

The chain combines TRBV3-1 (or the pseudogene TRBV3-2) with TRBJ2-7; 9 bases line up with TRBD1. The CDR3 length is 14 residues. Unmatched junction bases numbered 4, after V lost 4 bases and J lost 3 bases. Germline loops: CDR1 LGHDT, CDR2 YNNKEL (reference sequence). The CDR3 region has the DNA TGTGCCAGCAGCCTCCTGACAGGGGGCTACGAGCAGTACTTC. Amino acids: CASSLLTGGYEQYF.

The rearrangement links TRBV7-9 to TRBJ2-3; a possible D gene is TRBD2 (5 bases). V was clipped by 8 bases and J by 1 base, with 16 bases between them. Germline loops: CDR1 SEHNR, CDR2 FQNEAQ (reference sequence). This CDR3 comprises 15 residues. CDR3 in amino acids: CASQTWELGTDTQYF. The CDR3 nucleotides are TGTGCCAGCCAGACGTGGGAGTTAGGCACAGATACGCAGTATTTT.

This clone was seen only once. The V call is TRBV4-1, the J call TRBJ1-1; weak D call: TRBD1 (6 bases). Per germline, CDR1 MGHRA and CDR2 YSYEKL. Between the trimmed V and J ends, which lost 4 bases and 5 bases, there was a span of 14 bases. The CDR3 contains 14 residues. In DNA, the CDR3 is TGCGCCAGCAGCCGGACCTCAGGGGAAACTGAAGCTTTCTTT. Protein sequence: CASSRTSGETEAFF.

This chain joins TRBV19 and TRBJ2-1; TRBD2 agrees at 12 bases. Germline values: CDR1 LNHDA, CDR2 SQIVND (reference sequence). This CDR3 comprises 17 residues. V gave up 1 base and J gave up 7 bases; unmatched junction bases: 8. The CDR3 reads CASSIAALAGGRNEQFF. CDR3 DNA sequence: TGTGCCAGTAGTATAGCGGCACTAGCGGGAGGAAGGAATGAGCAGTTCTTC.

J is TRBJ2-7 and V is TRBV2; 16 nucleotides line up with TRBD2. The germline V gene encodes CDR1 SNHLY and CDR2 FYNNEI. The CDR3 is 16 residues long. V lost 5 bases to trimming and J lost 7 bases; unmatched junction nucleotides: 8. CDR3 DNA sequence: TGTGCCAGCAGTAAGGGACTAGCGGGAGGGCAGGGGGAGCAGTACTTC. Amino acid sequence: CASSKGLAGGQGEQYF.

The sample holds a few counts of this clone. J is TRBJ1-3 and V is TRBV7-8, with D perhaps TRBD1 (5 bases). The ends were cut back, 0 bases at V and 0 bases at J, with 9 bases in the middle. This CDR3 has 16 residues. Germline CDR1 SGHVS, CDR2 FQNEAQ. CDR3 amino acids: CASSLAAGRSGNTIYF. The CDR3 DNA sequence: TGTGCCAGCAGCTTAGCGGCAGGGCGCTCTGGAAACACCATATATTTT. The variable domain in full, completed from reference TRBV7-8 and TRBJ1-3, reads GAGVSQSPRYKVAKRGQDVALRCDPISGHVSLFWYQQALGQGPEFLTYFQNEAQLDKSGLPSDRFFAERPEGSVSTLKIQRTQQEDSAVYLCASSLAAGRSGNTIYFGEGSWLTVV.

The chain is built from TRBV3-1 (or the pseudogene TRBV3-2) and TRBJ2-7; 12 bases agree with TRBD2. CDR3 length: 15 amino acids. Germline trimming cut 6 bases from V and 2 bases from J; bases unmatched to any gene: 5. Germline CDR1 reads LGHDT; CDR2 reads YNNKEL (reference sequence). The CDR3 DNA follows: TGTGCCAGCAGTCCTCTAGCGGGAGGGCCCTACGAGCAGTACTTC. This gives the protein CASSPLAGGPYEQYF.

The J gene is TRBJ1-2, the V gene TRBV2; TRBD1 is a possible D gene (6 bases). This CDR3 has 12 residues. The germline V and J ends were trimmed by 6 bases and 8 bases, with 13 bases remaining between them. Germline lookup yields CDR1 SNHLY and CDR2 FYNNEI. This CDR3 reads CASRGTGPGYTF. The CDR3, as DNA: TGTGCCAGCAGGGGTACAGGGCCAGGCTACACCTTC.

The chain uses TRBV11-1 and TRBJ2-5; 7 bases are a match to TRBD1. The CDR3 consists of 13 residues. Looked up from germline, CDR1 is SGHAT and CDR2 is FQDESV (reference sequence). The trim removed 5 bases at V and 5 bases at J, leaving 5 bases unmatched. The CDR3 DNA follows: TGTGCCAGCAGCACACAGGGGACCGAGACCCAGTACTTC. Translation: CASSTQGTETQYF.

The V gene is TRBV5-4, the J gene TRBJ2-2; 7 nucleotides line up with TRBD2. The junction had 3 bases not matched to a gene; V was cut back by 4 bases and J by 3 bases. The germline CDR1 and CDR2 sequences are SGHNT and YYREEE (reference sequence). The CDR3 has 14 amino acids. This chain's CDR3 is CASSLGLYTGELFF. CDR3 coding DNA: TGTGCCAGCAGCCTGGGACTATACACCGGGGAGCTGTTTTTT.

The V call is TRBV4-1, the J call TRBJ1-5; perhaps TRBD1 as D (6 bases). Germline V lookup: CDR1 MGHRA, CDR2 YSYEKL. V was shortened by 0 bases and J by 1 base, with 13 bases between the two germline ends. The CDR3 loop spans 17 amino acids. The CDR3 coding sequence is TGCGCCAGCAGCCAAGATAGGGGGTTGGGAAGCAATCAGCCCCAGCATTTT. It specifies CASSQDRGLGSNQPQHF.

The CDR3 region is CASSQAGTIVHTEAFF. The CDR3 coding sequence is TGTGCCAGCAGCCAAGCGGGGACCATCGTTCACACTGAAGCTTTCTTT. This sequence joins TRBV7-2 and TRBJ1-1; tentatively, D is TRBD1 (5 bases). CDR1 is SGHTA and CDR2 is FQGNSA in the germline V gene. The CDR3 spans 16 residues. The ends were cut back, 5 bases at V and 3 bases at J, with 19 bases in the middle.

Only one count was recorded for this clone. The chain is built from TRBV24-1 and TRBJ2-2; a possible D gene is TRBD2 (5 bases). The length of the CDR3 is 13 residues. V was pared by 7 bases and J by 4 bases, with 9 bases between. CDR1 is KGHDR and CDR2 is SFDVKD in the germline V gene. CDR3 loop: CATRTGFTGELFF. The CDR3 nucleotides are TGTGCCACCAGAACGGGGTTCACCGGGGAGCTGTTTTTT.